This T cell receptor (beta chain) originates from a study of blood T cell repertoires in COVID-19. Here immunoSEQ multiplex PCR was the method, and the copy in TCRdb shows in-frame clones only, minus some. This sample carries under 400,000 clones, 89% of them seen once, and the ten largest clones take approximately 4.1%. CDR3 size: 15 residues. V dropped 1 base and J dropped 2 bases, with 11 bases sitting between them. Germline CDR1 LNHNV, CDR2 YYDKDF (reference sequence). The V call is TRBV15, the J call TRBJ1-2; D call uncertain. The source is a woman aged 60-75 years with COVID-19, enrolled during active disease. Material for sequencing was peripheral blood. The CDR3 sequence: CATSRVPGSNYGYTF. CDR3 in DNA: TGTGCCACCAGCAGAGTGCCGGGTTCCAACTATGGCTACACCTTC.